The 18 T cell receptor beta chains presented below share a single source sample, sequenced in a study of neurological immune-mediated disorders (dated by TCRdb to 2018 to 2020). Read against the paper, the sample's time point label means: longitudinal time-point 3. The library was built by means of 5' RACE. TCRdb records Illumina HiSeq 2500 as the sequencer. The raw public data were reprocessed by TCRdb itself: fastp quality trimming at Q25, MiXCR clonotype calling, in-frame beta chains only. CDR3 protein sequences are deduplicated, and each keeps its most common genes and DNA. The sample records 84,000 or so distinct CDR3 sequences, about 4% of which are singletons. The ten largest clones capture around 6% of the sample. The sample was PBMCs. All receptors derive from an older woman with multiple sclerosis.

This clonotype was detected ten times or more. CDR3 residues: CASSVVWGETQYF. The CDR3 DNA sequence: TGTGCCAGCAGCGTAGTTTGGGGAGAGACCCAGTACTTC. The rearrangement uses TRBV9 and TRBJ2-5; D is uncertain. The germline gives CDR1 SGDLS, CDR2 YYNGEE. The CDR3 totals 13 residues. Trimming left V 0 bases short and J 4 bases short, with 7 bases between.

This clonotype was counted at least ten times. V usage is TRBV6-1 and J usage is TRBJ1-6, with a tentative D call TRBD1 (5 bases). The V gene's germline CDR1 is MNHNS and CDR2 SASEGT. With 11 bases removed from V and 0 bases from J, the gap between germline ends came to 8 bases. The CDR3 sequence is 13 residues long. The CDR3 is CAYRSSYNSPLHF. The CDR3 DNA reads TGTGCCTACAGGAGCTCCTATAATTCACCCCTCCACTTT.

This clonotype was found many times. CDR3 sequence: CASTITGGRKSGYTF. Here the CDR3 DNA reads TGTGCCAGCACCATTACAGGGGGCCGCAAGTCTGGCTACACCTTC. This chain joins TRBV7-2 and TRBJ1-2; 9 bases agree with TRBD1. The CDR3 has 15 amino acids. The germline V gene encodes CDR1 SGHTA and CDR2 FQGNSA. V gave up 7 bases and J gave up 7 bases; unmatched junction bases: 13.

There are many counts of this clonotype. The chain is built from TRBV21-1 and TRBJ2-7; TRBD1 is the table's D call and was not checked against the DNA. TRBV21-1 is a pseudogene segment. The CDR3 is 13 amino acids. The CDR3 DNA reads TGTGCCAGCAGCAAAGTTCACCGGGACAGGGGGCACTTC. Encoded protein: CASSKVHRDRGHF.

In its sample, this clonotype was seen many times. The gene calls are TRBV7-9 and TRBJ1-1, with D perhaps matching TRBD1 (6 bases). The V gene's germline CDR1 is SEHNR and CDR2 FQNEAQ (reference sequence). V shed 3 bases and J shed 10 bases, with 12 bases lying between them. This CDR3 has 12 amino acids. The CDR3 nucleotides are TGTGCCAGCAGCTTCTCGAAGGGGGGAGCTTTCTTT. It translates to CASSFSKGGAFF. Full variable domain (rest looked up from reference TRBV7-9 and TRBJ1-1): DTGVSQNPRHKITKRGQNVTFRCDPISEHNRLYWYRQTLGQGPEFLTYFQNEAQLEKSRLLSDRFSAERPKGSFSTLEIQRTEQGDSAMYLCASSFSKGGAFFGQGTRLTVV.

This clonotype was seen ten or more times. The chain couples TRBV27 to TRBJ2-1, with TRBD2 matching over 9 bases. V shed 7 bases, J shed 8 bases, and the junction held 6 bases outside the gene matches. Per the germline V gene, CDR1 is MNHEY and CDR2 is SMNVEV (reference sequence). This CDR3 comprises 13 residues. CDR3 protein: CASMASGIHEQFF. For the CDR3, the DNA is TGTGCCAGCATGGCTAGCGGGATCCATGAGCAGTTCTTC.

This clonotype has at least ten counts. This sequence joins TRBV12-3 or TRBV12-4 and TRBJ2-5; the D is unclear. The CDR3 length is 12 residues. Between the trimmed V and J ends, which lost 3 bases and 5 bases, there was a span of 7 bases. CDR3 coding DNA: TGTGCCAGCAGTTTCCCCTTCGAGACCCAGTACTTC. Its translation is CASSFPFETQYF.

This clonotype has a handful of counts. The rearrangement joins TRBV5-1 to TRBJ2-1; D could derive from TRBD1 or TRBD2 (5 bases each). V was pared by 6 bases and J by 8 bases, with 21 bases between. This CDR3 region has 15 residues. Germline values: CDR1 SGHRS, CDR2 YFSETQ. This chain's CDR3 is CASTMGDPRVDEQFF. The CDR3 coding sequence is TGCGCCAGCACAATGGGGGACCCCCGGGTGGATGAGCAGTTCTTC.

The V call is TRBV7-9, the J call TRBJ2-3; 9 bases map to TRBD2. Germline-derived CDR1 and CDR2 are SEHNR and FQNEAQ (reference sequence). The length of the CDR3 is 18 residues. V shed 2 bases and J 3 bases; nucleotides not matched to a gene: 12. The CDR3 DNA reads as TGTGCCAGCAGCTTATTGCCCCTAGCGGGGTTTCAAACAGATACGCAGTATTTT. It translates to CASSLLPLAGFQTDTQYF. The entire variable domain, with the rest obtained from reference TRBV7-9 and TRBJ2-3, is as follows: DTGVSQNPRHKITKRGQNVTFRCDPISEHNRLYWYRQTLGQGPEFLTYFQNEAQLEKSRLLSDRFSAERPKGSFSTLEIQRTEQGDSAMYLCASSLLPLAGFQTDTQYFGPGTRLTVL.

This clonotype came up many times. The rearrangement links TRBV9 to TRBJ1-3; D call uncertain. CDR1 and CDR2 from the germline V gene are SGDLS and YYNGEE. This CDR3 comprises 15 residues. V lost 3 bases to trimming and J lost 0 bases, with 10 bases between them. For the CDR3, the DNA is TGTGCCAGCAGCGGAACATCAGTCTCTGGAAACACCATATATTTT. This gives the protein CASSGTSVSGNTIYF. Full variable domain (outside the CDR3, taken from reference TRBV9 and TRBJ1-3): DSGVTQTPKHLITATGQRVTLRCSPRSGDLSVYWYQQSLDQGLQFLIQYYNGEERAKGNILERFSAQQFPDLHSELNLSSLELGDSALYFCASSGTSVSGNTIYFGEGSWLTVV.

The chain employs TRBV6-2 or TRBV6-3 and TRBJ2-1; TRBD1 aligns across 7 bases. V lost 10 bases to trimming and J lost 6 bases; unmatched junction nucleotides: 6. This CDR3 contains 12 residues. The germline gives CDR1 MNHEY, CDR2 SVGEGT. CDR3 DNA: TGTGCCACCCGAACAGGGGTCAATGAGCAGTTCTTC. This codes for CATRTGVNEQFF.

The table lists this clonotype with a count of one. A clone one base away is much larger, so this may be a read error. This rearrangement joins TRBV27 to TRBJ2-1; D possibly corresponds to TRBD2 (5 bases). This CDR3 region has 14 residues. Between the trimmed V and J ends, which lost 4 bases and 9 bases, there was a span of 16 bases. Germline V gene data show CDR1 as MNHEY and CDR2 as SMNVEV (reference sequence). CDR3 in DNA: TGTGCCAGCAGTTCCCGAAGACTAACCAGTGAGCAGTTCTTC. Translation gives CASSSRRLTSEQFF.

The CDR3 region is CASSPETGGRSYGYTF. The CDR3 region has the DNA TGTGCCAGCTCACCGGAGACAGGGGGAAGATCCTATGGCTACACCTTC. The chain couples TRBV18 to TRBJ1-2, with TRBD1 matching over 9 bases. Germline trimming cut 3 bases from V and 4 bases from J; bases unmatched to any gene: 9. CDR3 size: 16 residues. The germline V gene encodes CDR1 KGHSH and CDR2 LQKENI.

The J gene is TRBJ1-4, the V gene TRBV29-1, with a weak D call TRBD1 (6 bases). With 3 bases removed from V and 3 bases from J, the gap between germline ends came to 14 bases. CDR3 size: 15 residues. Germline CDR1 reads SQVTM; CDR2 reads ANQGSEA. This CDR3 is CSVDRGDGANEKLFF. As DNA, the CDR3 is TGCAGCGTTGACAGGGGTGACGGCGCTAATGAAAAACTGTTTTTT.

This clonotype was found many times. The V call is TRBV3-1, the J call TRBJ1-1, with 7 bases aligning to TRBD1. Trimming at V came to 8 bases and at J to 2 bases, leaving 2 bases not matched to a gene. Germline V gives CDR1 LGHDT, CDR2 YNNKEL (reference sequence). The CDR3 has 12 amino acids. Here the CDR3 DNA reads TGTGCCAGCTTAGGGGGCAACACTGAAGCTTTCTTT. Translating it yields CASLGGNTEAFF. Together with reference TRBV3-1 and TRBJ1-1, the CDR3 gives the full variable domain: DTAVSQTPKYLVTQMGNDKSIKCEQNLGHDTMYWYKQDSKKFLKIMFSYNNKELIINETVPNRFSPKSPDKAHLNLHINSLELGDSAVYFCASLGGNTEAFFGQGTRLTVV.

This clonotype was counted many times. This rearrangement joins TRBV15 to TRBJ2-7; tentatively, D is TRBD1 (5 bases). The germline V gene has CDR1 LNHNV and CDR2 YYDKDF (reference sequence). This CDR3 comprises 12 residues. Trimming pared 8 bases from V and 7 bases from J, leaving 15 bases between. The CDR3 DNA follows: TGTGCCACCGGAACAGGCTCCTGGGAGCAGTACTTC. This gives the protein CATGTGSWEQYF.

This clonotype was recorded at least ten times. The chain carries TRBV6-5 and TRBJ1-1, with D unclear. Deletions cut 6 bases from V and 0 bases from J, with 5 bases between. CDR1 MNHEY and CDR2 SVGAGI come from the germline V gene. The CDR3 spans 12 residues. In nucleotides, the CDR3 is TGTGCCAGCAGCCCAGTGAACACTGAAGCTTTCTTT. It yields the protein CASSPVNTEAFF.

This clonotype was recorded many times. The genes are TRBV28 and TRBJ2-7; maybe TRBD2 (5 bases). The ends were cut back, 6 bases at V and 4 bases at J, with 16 bases in the middle. Germline V CDR1 and CDR2: MDHEN, SYDVKM. The CDR3 is 14 amino acids. The CDR3 loop reads CASSLPGVSYEQYF. In nucleotides, the CDR3 is TGTGCCAGCAGCCTCCCCGGGGTGAGTTACGAGCAGTACTTC.